These T cell receptor beta chains were read from a single sample in a study of blood T cell repertoires in COVID-19. Sequencing used immunoSEQ multiplex PCR; TCRdb keeps in-frame clones, though not all of them. The sample consists of under 200,000 clones, about 85% of them appearing once. The material sequenced was peripheral blood. These receptors were obtained from a woman aged 40 to 50 with COVID-19, enrolled during active disease. Both conserved end residues are part of each CDR3. The D gene is left open where the match is weak. Only part of the rows carry a size: once, few, many, or a class if the clone is expanded.

clone_size j_call v_call d_call cdr3_aa cdr3_nt
once TRBJ1-6 TRBV19 - CASSIDRAAGRAPLHF TGTGCCAGTAGTATAGATCGGGCGGCAGGGCGAGCACCCCTCCACTTT
once TRBJ1-5 TRBV19 - CASSIRDRGQPQHF TGTGCCAGTAGTATCCGGGATCGAGGTCAGCCCCAGCATTTT
- TRBJ2-2 TRBV5-1 - CASSSGTSTGELFF TGCGCCAGCAGCTCCGGGACATCGACCGGGGAGCTGTTTTTT
- TRBJ2-1 TRBV2 TRBD1 CARGGTGAYNEQFF TGTGCCAGAGGGGGGACAGGGGCTTACAATGAGCAGTTCTTC
- TRBJ2-1 TRBV5-1 TRBD2 CASSLGPLAASYNEQFF TGCGCCAGCAGCTTGGGCCCCCTAGCGGCCTCCTACAATGAGCAGTTCTTC
once TRBJ2-7 TRBV18 - CASSRNRDEQYF TGTGCCAGCTCACGCAACAGGGACGAGCAGTACTTC
few TRBJ1-1 TRBV30 - CAWSLLGSNTEAFF TGTGCCTGGAGTTTACTAGGGTCAAACACTGAAGCTTTCTTT
few TRBJ1-1 TRBV5-1 TRBD1 CASSPGDSRNTEAFF TGCGCCAGCAGCCCAGGGGACAGCCGGAACACTGAAGCTTTCTTT
once TRBJ2-1 TRBV19 - CASSRLTGEQFF TGTGCCAGTAGCCGTCTTACGGGTGAGCAGTTCTTC
few TRBJ1-3 TRBV7-9 - CASSAQGNTIYF TGTGCCAGCAGCGCACAGGGAAACACCATATATTTT
- TRBJ2-3 TRBV2 - CASGAGAGRTDTQYF TGTGCCAGCGGGGCGGGTGCGGGGCGCACAGATACGCAGTATTTT
- TRBJ1-2 TRBV7-6 - CASSLAPGQQPYGYTF TGTGCCAGCAGCTTAGCGCCGGGACAACAACCCTATGGCTACACCTTC
- TRBJ2-5 TRBV3-1/TRBV3-2 - CASSQDTGLSSGTQYF TGTGCCAGCAGCCAAGATACGGGACTTAGCTCCGGGACCCAGTACTTC
once TRBJ2-7 TRBV5-1 TRBD1 CASSLGDSLREQYF TGCGCCAGCAGCTTGGGGGACAGCCTCCGCGAGCAGTACTTC
- TRBJ2-7 TRBV5-4 TRBD2 CASSSDKTSGSVYEQYF TGTGCCAGCAGCTCCGACAAGACTAGCGGGAGTGTCTACGAGCAGTACTTC
- TRBJ2-7 TRBV10-3 TRBD1 CAISVTGGEHEQYF TGTGCCATCAGCGTGACAGGGGGCGAACACGAGCAGTACTTC
- TRBJ2-5 TRBV9 TRBD2 CASSVTSGDGGETQYF TGTGCCAGCAGCGTGACTAGCGGGGATGGGGGAGAGACCCAGTACTTC
- TRBJ2-2 TRBV6-6 TRBD2 CASSYFQRGIAGELFF TGTGCCAGCAGTTACTTCCAGCGGGGCATAGCCGGGGAGCTGTTTTTT
- TRBJ2-7 TRBV5-6 - CASSLNYEQYF TGTGCCAGCAGCCTAAACTACGAGCAGTACTTC
- TRBJ2-7 TRBV5-1 TRBD1 CASTAGTGALEQYF TGCGCCTCCACAGCCGGGACAGGGGCGTTGGAGCAGTACTTC
- TRBJ1-2 TRBV3-1/TRBV3-2 - CASSQDSYRFHGYTF TGTGCCAGCAGCCAAGACTCGTACAGGTTCCATGGCTACACCTTC
- TRBJ1-1 TRBV6-2/TRBV6-3 - CASSYSRQAEAFF TGTGCCAGCAGTTACTCGAGGCAAGCTGAAGCTTTCTTT
- TRBJ2-5 TRBV15 TRBD2 CATSRRRGGPPQETQYF TGTGCCACCAGCAGGAGGCGCGGGGGGCCACCCCAAGAGACCCAGTACTTC
- TRBJ1-3 TRBV7-9 TRBD1 CASSSGTGSGNTIYF TGTGCCAGCAGCTCCGGGACAGGGTCTGGAAACACCATATATTTT
once TRBJ1-1 TRBV6-2/TRBV6-3 - CASSPSAGGSTEAFF TGTGCCAGCAGCCCTTCTGCGGGAGGAAGCACTGAAGCTTTCTTT
- TRBJ2-2 TRBV19 - CASRRAAAANTGELFF TGTGCCAGTAGAAGGGCAGCGGCGGCGAACACCGGGGAGCTGTTTTTT
- TRBJ2-1 TRBV5-1 TRBD2 CASSLLAGEIHEQFF TGCGCCAGCAGCCTACTAGCGGGAGAAATCCATGAGCAGTTCTTC
- TRBJ1-2 TRBV19 - CASRRRGYYGYTF TGTGCCAGTAGGCGGAGGGGCTACTATGGCTACACCTTC
few TRBJ2-5 TRBV5-1 TRBD2 CASSSKAGSTQETQYF TGCGCCAGCAGCTCTAAAGCGGGGAGTACCCAAGAGACCCAGTACTTC
- TRBJ2-1 TRBV5-4 - CASSLGTTGNWGNEQFF TGTGCCAGCAGCTTGGGGACCACAGGGAATTGGGGTAATGAGCAGTTCTTC
- TRBJ2-2 TRBV15 TRBD2 CATSRRSGSAGTGELFF TGTGCCACCAGCAGGAGGAGCGGGAGTGCTGGCACCGGGGAGCTGTTTTTT
once TRBJ2-1 TRBV18 - CASSQETAYNEQFF TGTGCCAGCTCACAAGAGACAGCCTACAATGAGCAGTTCTTC
- TRBJ1-2 TRBV5-4 TRBD1 CASSSQNDRAIYGYTF TGTGCCAGCAGCTCCCAAAACGACAGGGCTATCTATGGCTACACCTTC
- TRBJ1-1 TRBV30 - CAWTRQVPNTEAFF TGTGCCTGGACAAGACAGGTGCCGAACACTGAAGCTTTCTTT
- TRBJ1-6 TRBV7-2 TRBD1 CASRRGPESSYNSPLHF TGTGCCAGCCGCAGGGGGCCCGAGAGCTCCTATAATTCACCCCTCCACTTT
- TRBJ2-2 TRBV18 - CASSPGQGNTGELFF TGTGCCAGCTCACCAGGTCAGGGGAACACCGGGGAGCTGTTTTTT
once TRBJ1-2 TRBV5-8 - CASSLIEGGYGYTF TGTGCCAGCAGCTTGATCGAGGGAGGTTATGGCTACACCTTC
- TRBJ1-1 TRBV6-4 - CASRVGENTEAFF TGTGCCAGCAGGGTAGGGGAGAACACTGAAGCTTTCTTT
- TRBJ2-5 TRBV28 - CASSRGGGETQYF TGTGCCAGCAGTAGGGGAGGAGGAGAGACCCAGTACTTC
- TRBJ1-6 TRBV6-1 - CASSDAATPESNSPLHF TGTGCCAGCAGTGACGCCGCGACACCTGAAAGTAATTCACCCCTCCACTTT
- TRBJ2-3 TRBV19 - CASSSSGGRGTDTQYF TGTGCCAGTAGTTCTTCCGGGGGGCGGGGGACAGATACGCAGTATTTT
- TRBJ2-7 TRBV7-9 - CASGRDSNYEQYF TGTGCCAGCGGCCGGGACTCGAACTACGAGCAGTACTTC
- TRBJ1-2 TRBV6-5 TRBD1 CASRGDRGIEGYTF TGTGCCAGCAGGGGCGACAGGGGGATTGAAGGCTACACCTTC
- TRBJ1-2 TRBV9 TRBD1 CASSNPGQGVMSYTF TGTGCCAGCAGTAATCCGGGACAGGGAGTTATGAGCTACACCTTC
few TRBJ2-5 TRBV7-8 TRBD1 CASSIFGTGGIGETQYF TGTGCCAGCAGCATATTCGGGACAGGGGGAATAGGGGAGACCCAGTACTTC
- TRBJ1-4 TRBV7-9 - CASSLAGGWREKLFF TGTGCCAGCAGCTTAGCAGGGGGATGGCGTGAAAAACTGTTTTTT